Below are 2 T cell receptor beta chains sequenced from a single sample in a study of blood T cells in healthy people across ages. Combining a sample-barcoded 5' primer with a J-beta primer mix, a second PCR ran for about 6 to 12 cycles. TCRdb reprocessed the 5' RACE reads with MiXCR, giving one entry per CDR3 protein. The data contain more than 650,000 distinct CDR3 sequences, roughly 24% of them singletons. The sample was also linked to a second study, of T cells of mothers and their children.

Specimen: blood. These TCRs come from a boy between 10 and 17 years old in good health.

This clonotype was counted a few times. The chain links TRBV6-6 to TRBJ2-5; D remains ambiguous. CDR3 length: 11 residues. Trimming took off 5 bases at V and 6 bases at J, with 7 bases between the two ends. The germline gives CDR1 MNHNY, CDR2 SVGAGI (reference sequence). The DNA of the CDR3 is TGTGCCAGCAGTACCCGCCAGACCCAGTACTTC. Protein sequence: CASSTRQTQYF.

The CDR3 is CASSYFGALGELFF. The CDR3 bases are TGTGCCAGTAGTTACTTCGGTGCTCTCGGGGAGCTGTTTTTT. The gene calls are TRBV19 and TRBJ2-2; D not resolved. The CDR3 is 14 amino acids. Per the germline V gene, CDR1 is LNHDA and CDR2 is SQIVND (reference sequence). Between the trimmed V and J ends, which lost 5 bases and 7 bases, there was a span of 14 bases.